This entry features one T cell receptor beta chain sequence. The data were produced by immunoSEQ multiplex PCR, yet TCRdb's version contains in-frame clones alone and is incomplete. The sample includes fewer than 30,000 clones, around 87% seen only once; the top ten take 9.8%. These data are taken from a study of preoperative IRX-2 immunotherapy in early breast cancer. Stated treatment: preoperative locoregional IRX-2 cytokine immunotherapy. Preoperative locoregional IRX-2 cytokine immunotherapy was tested in the phase Ib source study. The sample here was taken from a patient treated with IRX-2 immunotherapy. The TCR was taken from a human donor with breast cancer.

CDR3 sequence (DNA): TGTGCCAGCAGCTTATTCGGGGGTAGAGGCTACACCTTC. Its translation is CASSLFGGRGYTF. V gene TRBV7-8 combines with J gene TRBJ1-2; TRBD1 is a possible D gene (5 bases). This CDR3 has 13 amino acids. The V gene lost 2 bases and the J gene lost 8 bases, with 12 bases spanning the gap. Germline assignment: CDR1 SGHVS and CDR2 FQNEAQ.